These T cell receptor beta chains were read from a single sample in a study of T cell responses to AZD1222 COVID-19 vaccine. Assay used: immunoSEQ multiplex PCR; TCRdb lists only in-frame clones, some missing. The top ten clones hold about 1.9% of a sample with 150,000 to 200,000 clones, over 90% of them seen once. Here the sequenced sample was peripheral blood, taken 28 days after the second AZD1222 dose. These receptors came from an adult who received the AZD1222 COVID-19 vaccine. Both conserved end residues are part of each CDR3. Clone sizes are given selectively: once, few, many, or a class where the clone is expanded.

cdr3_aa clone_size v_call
CASSLTAGSGNTIYF NA TRBV27
CASSRDGNYGYTF NA TRBV19
CASSPSVYGYTF NA TRBV7-2
CASSTGGGGYTF NA TRBV6-2/TRBV6-3
CASSFRTKGSGNTIYF NA TRBV11-1
CASRGETQYF NA TRBV2
CASIRVGDYGYTF NA TRBV7-9
CASSPPSQETQYF NA TRBV18
CASSEEGAYGYTF NA TRBV6-1
CASSLPNLGVNEQFF NA TRBV11-2
CASSLWGGNRDTYSYEQYF NA TRBV28
CASSLELELFF NA TRBV11-2
CASNYGLGNTGELFF once TRBV5-1
CASSELGQGSPLHF NA TRBV2
CASSLRDRVSDTQYF once TRBV12-1
CASSPLGQKVYGYTF NA TRBV27